This TCR beta chain was sequenced for a study of CD4 T cells in relation to SARS-CoV-2 and coronaviruses (dated by TCRdb to the early 2020s). For the study in its entirety: In the ViraFEST assay, PBMCs were cultured with antigen for less than 11 days, after which TCR beta CDR3s were sequenced to identify clonal expansions specific to the antigen. At the level of individual TCR clonotypes, the study evaluated whether memory CD4+ T cells crossreact between the spike proteins of SARS-CoV-2 and those of common cold coronaviruses. A different TCR-beta assay, based on Illumina, was used to sequence expansion assays from other donors in the study. An HIV-1 Nef peptide pool or a culture without peptide was used as the negative reference condition. Patient-derived lymphoblastoid cell lines were used to map the HLA restriction of shared crossreactive spike epitopes. Samples from three pre-COVID donors and the naive versus memory experiments were sequenced with the Adaptive Biotechnologies TCR-sequencing kit; other data were Illumina-based.

Library method: the immunoSEQ multiplex PCR assay. The original methods were these. During preprocessing, nonproductive sequences were discarded, as were any CDR3s that did not begin with C, did not end with F or W, or were shorter than 7 amino acids. Antigen-specific clonotypes were called with the MANAFEST web app, based on expansion relative to reference and other culture wells. A clone counted as positive if significantly expanded in 2 of 3 replicate wells versus the reference culture at FDR below 0.05. A further requirement for positive clones was significant expansion compared with all other tandem wells, along with an odds ratio above 5. After three terminal residues were trimmed from each end, CDR3 homology was quantified as pairwise Levenshtein distance using the stringdist R package. The table was pulled from immuneACCESS by TCRdb, which kept in-frame rearrangements only. Such tables lose some clones; where checked, under half of the loss comes from unresolved V genes, and the rest has no known cause. The V and J calls and the clone size are those of that table, but D and trimming were determined from the DNA. A total of tens of thousands of clones appear in this sample, around 75% of them only once. The top ten clonotypes cover 20% to 25% of the sample.

Regarding this clone: Its target antigen remains unknown. No qualities accompany the bases; no much larger clone lies one base away.

On the study overall, not on this receptor specifically: The study was constrained by small numbers of patients and of tested TCRs. Compared with monoreactive clones, crossreactive clones had significantly weaker SARS-CoV-2-driven expansion, a result consistent with antigenic imprinting. Crossreactivity analysis centred on spike protein, so crossreactivity against other viral proteins was not assessed. Pre-pandemic and post-infection samples were not both contributed by any donor, so tracing of the source of pre-existing responses was limited. In around two thirds of donors, memory CD4+ clonotypes turned up that crossrecognized SARS-CoV-2 and at least one common cold coronavirus spike.

CD4+ T cells from unexposed donors were collected before the COVID-19 pandemic (2011-2018). The EasySep CD4+ T cell isolation kit was used to isolate CD4+ T cells once the cultures had run for ten to eleven days. As far as cell numbers permitted, CD4+ T cells from unexposed donors were tested for reactivity against SARS-CoV-2 S and N as well as four spike pools from common cold coronaviruses. Each well received approximately 2.2 million PBMCs, cultured in IMDM supplemented with about 5% human AB serum and about 9.2 IU/ml IL-2. Half of the culture medium was replaced with fresh IL-2-containing medium on days 3 and 7. In general, every peptide culture condition was set up in three replicate wells. The leukapheresis product used for the unexposed donors was purchased from a commercial source. Ficoll-Paque PLUS gradient centrifugation was used to isolate PBMCs from either whole blood or leukapheresis product. The PBMCs went either fresh into the expansion assay or into cryopreservation at -140 degrees C. The QIAamp Micro DNA Kit was used to extract genomic DNA from the CD4+ T cells.

Trimming removed 5 bases from V and 5 bases from J, leaving 15 bases between the germline ends. Its CDR3 holds 14 amino acids, cysteine through phenylalanine. Kept here is only the CDR3 DNA, which spans 42 bases and is read in frame from base 1. CDR1 and CDR2 are drawn from the germline V gene (reference sequence): MNHEY, SMNVEV. The sequenced material came from CD4+ T cells from PBMCs, cultured in vitro. The source is a human donor in good health. The rearranged chain carries TRBV27 and TRBJ2-5; confidence is insufficient to name the D gene. The CDR3 protein: CASSPWLLAETQYF. At the DNA level, the sequence is TGTGCCAGCAGTCCCTGGCTCCTCGCTGAGACCCAGTACTTC.